There are many counts of the clone carrying this T cell receptor beta chain. A much larger clone lies a single base off, so this may be a read error. No treatment of any kind had been given to any patient before thyroid surgery. TCRdb re-clonotyped the PCR reads through MiXCR. Of about 39,000 clones listed, around 18% were seen once; the top ten hold 12% to 15%. The data derive from a study of metastatic and nonmetastatic thyroid tumors. Study-level background: Repertoire data that came from the blood and tumor or nodule tissue of malignant and benign thyroid patients were compared.

The CDR3 loop spans 14 amino acids. V dropped 4 bases and J dropped 0 bases, with 7 bases sitting between them. Germline V CDR1 and CDR2: MDHEN, SYDVKM. The chain carries TRBV28 and TRBJ1-5, with no clear D. The specimen sequenced was tumor tissue. This sequence was found in a female donor with papillary thyroid cancer or a benign thyroid nodule (not recorded which). Some clones in this sample may be carry-over from other donors' samples. CDR3 sequence: CASSSQASNQPQHF. The CDR3 coding sequence is TGTGCCAGCAGTTCCCAGGCTAGCAATCAGCCCCAGCATTTT.